This note documents a single T cell receptor beta chain sequence. The CDR3 is 17 residues long. The V gene's germline CDR1 is LNHDA and CDR2 SQIVND (reference sequence). Deletions cut 1 base from V and 4 bases from J, with 19 bases between. The sample originates from a study of T cell responses to AZD1222 COVID-19 vaccine. Assay: immunoSEQ multiplex PCR; the TCRdb copy retains only in-frame clones and omits some. In the table there are about 150,000 clones, just over 90% of which are singletons. Specimen: peripheral blood, collected on day 0 of AZD1222 vaccination. The rearrangement uses TRBV19 and TRBJ1-2; D gene unclear. The clonotype was recovered from an adult in good health. This chain's CDR3 is CASSIVRTRVTFYGYTF. Here the CDR3 DNA reads TGTGCCAGTAGTATAGTACGAACACGGGTTACCTTCTATGGCTACACCTTC.